This section outlines one TCR beta chain sequence together with its context. Libraries were prepared by immunoSEQ multiplex PCR; TCRdb keeps only in-frame clonotypes and omits some of them. The data contain 50,000 to 55,000 clones, roughly 79% of them singletons. The CDR3 is 15 residues long. Between the trimmed V and J ends, which lost 7 bases and 1 base, there was a span of 16 bases. Germline V gene lookup returns CDR1 MGHDK and CDR2 SYGVNS. This record comes from a study of blood T cell repertoires in COVID-19. Background on the study: T cells, B-cell-depleted T cells, or PBMCs provided the cDNA or gDNA that served as material.

Sequenced material: peripheral blood. This sequence originates from a human donor in a cohort sampled during active COVID-19. This sequence joins TRBV25-1 and TRBJ1-1; maybe TRBD1 (6 bases). CDR3 nucleotides: TGTGCCAGCACCCGAGGGGGGGCTAAGAACACTGAAGCTTTCTTT. Encoded protein: CASTRGGAKNTEAFF.